This T cell receptor beta chain is from a study of metastatic and nonmetastatic thyroid tumors. About the study: Peripheral blood and tumor or nodule samples from malignant and benign thyroid patients were compared.

All patients were untreated before thyroid surgery. V shed 0 bases, J shed 1 base, and the junction held 9 bases outside the gene matches. Germline V gene lookup returns CDR1 SGDLS and CDR2 YYNGEE. This CDR3 has 20 residues. Whole-study findings and limits: Reported TCR beta diversity, measured in blood and tumor, was significantly higher for malignant thyroid tumors than for benign nodules.

This clone rates as medium-sized. The antigen remains undetermined. Per the study methods: Differences in CDR3 between clinicopathological groups were drawn on to build a classifier intended to discriminate distant-metastatic papillary thyroid cancer patients. TCRdb re-called the PCR reads with MiXCR. The V and J calls here are based on TCRdb, not the publication. The data show roughly 12,000 clones, around 40% seen once. The chain couples TRBV9 to TRBJ2-1; the match to TRBD2 covers 14 bases. Material: tumor tissue. The TCR sequence derives from a female donor with papillary thyroid cancer or a benign thyroid nodule (not recorded which). Some clones in this sample may be carry-over from other donors' samples. The CDR3 loop reads CASSVEGLAGVGGSYNEQFF. Here the CDR3 DNA reads TGTGCCAGCAGCGTAGAGGGACTAGCGGGAGTAGGGGGATCCTACAATGAGCAGTTCTTC.